The 17 T cell receptor beta chains below all came from one sample that was sequenced in a study of T-cell reconstitution after alpha-beta-depleted transplantation in children. Construction of the TCRbeta library involved unique molecular identifiers. TCRdb re-derived calls from the PCR reads in MiXCR, one entry per CDR3 protein. The sample lists about 900,000 distinct CDR3 sequences; around 30% were seen once. The sequencing here drew on PBMCs, mostly from graft donor cells, taken 360 days after TCRalphabeta/CD19-depleted stem cell transplant. These TCRs come from a boy in the first two years of life who had a stem cell transplant for SCID, so the T cells may come from the graft donor.

This clonotype was observed a few times. The V and J genes are TRBV5-1 and TRBJ1-1, with 9 nucleotides matching TRBD1. The trim removed 4 bases at V and 1 base at J, leaving 8 bases unmatched. This CDR3 has 16 amino acids. From germline, CDR1 is SGHRS and CDR2 YFSETQ. The CDR3 DNA sequence: TGCGCCAGCAGCGTAAACAGGGGGCTAGCGAACACTGAAGCTTTCTTT. Its protein product is CASSVNRGLANTEAFF.

The rearrangement joins TRBV15 to TRBJ1-2; 9 positions agree with TRBD1. The CDR3 is 15 amino acids. From germline, CDR1 is LNHNV and CDR2 YYDKDF (reference sequence). V lost 1 base, J lost 5 bases, and 5 bases stayed unmatched. CDR3 nucleotides: TGTGCCACCAGCAGAGTGAGGGGGACAGGGTATGGCTACACCTTC. Its protein product is CATSRVRGTGYGYTF.

This chain uses TRBV10-3 with TRBJ1-2; 8 bases are a match to TRBD1. V dropped 6 bases and J dropped 8; count of bases not matched to a gene: 8. The CDR3 length is 13 residues. CDR1 ENHRY and CDR2 SYGVKD come from the germline V gene. CDR3 DNA sequence: TGTGCCATCAGGCCCGGGACAGGAAGCGGCTACACCTTC. Encoded protein: CAIRPGTGSGYTF.

The chain couples TRBV12-3 or TRBV12-4 to TRBJ1-4, with D perhaps matching TRBD1 (5 bases). The CDR3 length is 16 residues. Trimming cost V 7 bases and J 0 bases, with 15 bases left between them. Here the CDR3 DNA reads TGTGCCAGCAACGAACGGGGCCAGGCAACTAATGAAAAACTGTTTTTT. Translated, it gives CASNERGQATNEKLFF.

The CDR3 reads CSARAPRTSSYEQYF. For the CDR3, the DNA is TGCAGTGCTAGGGCCCCCAGGACCAGCTCCTACGAGCAGTACTTC. This chain joins TRBV20-1 and TRBJ2-7; D is undetermined. The germline V gene encodes CDR1 DFQATT and CDR2 SNEGSKA (reference sequence). This CDR3 contains 15 residues. Trimming took 3 bases from V and 0 from J, leaving 15 bases between them.

V is TRBV5-1 and J is TRBJ2-1; D is undetermined. The germline CDR1 and CDR2 sequences are SGHRS and YFSETQ. V was trimmed by 4 bases and J by 6 bases, leaving 14 bases between them. The CDR3 has 14 amino acids. CDR3 bases: TGCGCCAGCAGCGTCCCTCTAAAGACCAATGAGCAGTTCTTC. Its protein product is CASSVPLKTNEQFF.

This chain uses TRBV6-1 with TRBJ1-5; D is ambiguous. The CDR3 totals 14 residues. CDR1 and CDR2 (germline): MNHNS, SASEGT. Deletions cut 1 base from V and 7 bases from J, with 11 bases between. The CDR3 bases are TGTGCCAGCAGTGAAGGGTTGCTGGGGCAGCCCCAGCATTTT. Protein product: CASSEGLLGQPQHF.

The gene calls are TRBV12-3 or TRBV12-4 and TRBJ1-5; the D is unclear. The CDR3 spans 15 residues. V was trimmed by 3 bases and J by 0 bases, leaving 9 bases between them. CDR3 nucleotides: TGTGCCAGCAGTTTTGGGCCGAATAGCAATCAGCCCCAGCATTTT. Its protein product is CASSFGPNSNQPQHF.

The chain carries TRBV2 and TRBJ2-5; no firm D call. Trimming removed 5 bases at V and 1 base at J, with 14 bases between. The CDR3 has 15 amino acids. Germline loops: CDR1 SNHLY, CDR2 FYNNEI. The CDR3 DNA follows: TGTGCCAGCAGTACTACGGACGGAACCCAAGAGACCCAGTACTTC. It is translated as CASSTTDGTQETQYF. Combining the CDR3 with reference TRBV2 and TRBJ2-5 gives the whole variable domain EPEVTQTPSHQVTQMGQEVILRCVPISNHLYFYWYRQILGQKVEFLVSFYNNEISEKSEIFDDQFSVERPDGSNFTLKIRSTKLEDSAMYFCASSTTDGTQETQYFGPGTRLLVL.

The chain uses TRBV12-3 or TRBV12-4 and TRBJ2-2; D assignment may be TRBD1 or TRBD2 (5 bases each). V shed 6 bases and J shed 7 bases, with 12 bases lying between them. The CDR3 has 13 amino acids. This CDR3 is CASRPNGGGELFF. CDR3 coding DNA: TGTGCCAGCAGGCCTAATGGGGGCGGGGAGCTGTTTTTT.

This clonotype has only a few counts. This chain links TRBV24-1 with TRBJ2-3, with D unresolved. The V gene's germline CDR1 is KGHDR and CDR2 SFDVKD. This CDR3 is 13 amino acids long. V was shortened by 9 bases and J by 1 base, with 10 bases between the two germline ends. The CDR3 DNA is TGTGCCACCGCTGTGGGCGGCACAGATACGCAGTATTTT. Translation: CATAVGGTDTQYF.

The gene calls are TRBV7-9 and TRBJ2-7; TRBD2 might be the D (7 bases). Trimming removed 2 bases from V and 5 bases from J, with 13 bases in between. Germline-derived CDR1 and CDR2 are SEHNR and FQNEAQ (reference sequence). The CDR3 totals 14 residues. CDR3 sequence (DNA): TGTGCCAGCAGCTTAAGGGGGGGTAGAAACGAGCAGTACTTC. Protein product: CASSLRGGRNEQYF.

The rearrangement joins TRBV4-1 to TRBJ2-1; D perhaps matches TRBD1 (5 bases). V was clipped by 1 base and J by 4 bases, with 8 bases between them. The germline CDR1 and CDR2 sequences are MGHRA and YSYEKL. This CDR3 has 14 amino acids. The CDR3 sequence is CASSQGQKYNEQFF. DNA for the CDR3: TGCGCCAGCAGCCAAGGACAGAAATACAATGAGCAGTTCTTC.

This chain connects TRBV7-2 to TRBJ2-3, with D perhaps TRBD1 (6 bases). V was clipped by 3 bases and J by 3 bases, with 13 bases between them. This CDR3 is 15 amino acids long. The germline gives CDR1 SGHTA, CDR2 FQGNSA. The chain's CDR3 is CASSLAGAVTDTQYF. In DNA, the CDR3 is TGTGCCAGCAGCTTGGCAGGGGCAGTGACAGATACGCAGTATTTT.

This clonotype was recorded a few times. The CDR3 region has the DNA TGCGCCAGCAGCTTGGTAGGGGGCCTCTACGAGCAGTACTTC. Its translation is CASSLVGGLYEQYF. The chain carries TRBV5-1 and TRBJ2-7, with 7 bases matching TRBD1. Germline lookup yields CDR1 SGHRS and CDR2 YFSETQ. The junction had 3 bases not matched to a gene; V was cut back by 0 bases and J by 3 bases. The length of the CDR3 is 14 residues.

The V and J genes are TRBV5-5 and TRBJ1-3; no reliable D call. The V gene's germline CDR1 is SGHKS and CDR2 YYEKEE (reference sequence). The V end was cut by 4 bases, the J end by 4 bases, with 9 bases between. The CDR3 is 13 amino acids. The CDR3 spells CASSLQSGNTIYF. Written as DNA, the CDR3 is TGTGCCAGCAGCCTCCAGTCGGGAAACACCATATATTTT.

V is TRBV20-1 and J is TRBJ2-2, with 10 bases identical to TRBD2. The CDR3 is 16 residues long. Trimming at V came to 6 bases and at J to 6 bases, leaving 13 bases not matched to a gene. Per the germline V gene, CDR1 is DFQATT and CDR2 is SNEGSKA (reference sequence). The CDR3: CSAPPSSGGRSGELFF. In nucleotides, the CDR3 is TGCAGTGCCCCTCCCTCTAGCGGGGGAAGGTCCGGGGAGCTGTTTTTT.